Each of the 17 T cell receptor beta chains below was sequenced from the same sample in a study of blood T cell repertoires in COVID-19. Sequencing used immunoSEQ multiplex PCR; TCRdb keeps in-frame clones, though not all of them. The sample has hundreds of thousands of clones, around four fifths seen once. The specimen sequenced was peripheral blood. These receptors all stem from a woman aged 70 to 79 with active or convalescent COVID-19.

In nucleotides, the CDR3 is TGTGCCAGCAGTCGACAGGGAGGCGATGAGCAGTTCTTC. Translating gives CASSRQGGDEQFF. The genes are TRBV12-3 or TRBV12-4 and TRBJ2-1; TRBD1 might be the D (7 bases). The CDR3 sequence is 13 residues long. V was trimmed by 5 bases and J by 8 bases, leaving 13 bases between them.

The rearrangement uses TRBV6-5 and TRBJ1-5, with 9 bases lining up with TRBD1. Germline values: CDR1 MNHEY, CDR2 SVGAGI. The CDR3 has 16 amino acids. V was pared by 2 bases and J by 5 bases, with 7 bases of the junction left unmatched. Here the CDR3 reads CASSYSDRGLYQPQHF. CDR3 sequence (DNA): TGTGCCAGCAGTTACAGTGACAGGGGGTTGTATCAGCCCCAGCATTTT.

As regards this clone: This sample also contains other DNA sequences that code for the same CDR3. This chain links TRBV19 with TRBJ1-1; TRBD1 is a possible D gene (5 bases). The CDR3 is made up of 13 amino acids. Trimming pared 9 bases from V and 2 bases from J, leaving 13 bases between. Germline V CDR1 and CDR2: LNHDA, SQIVND (reference sequence). This CDR3 is CASSDRLNTEAFF. The CDR3 DNA follows: TGTGCCAGCTCCGACAGATTAAACACTGAAGCTTTCTTT.

V gene TRBV7-9 combines with J gene TRBJ2-7; 13 bases fit TRBD2. Trimming removed 10 bases from V and 1 base from J; junction bases left unmatched: 7. CDR1 SEHNR and CDR2 FQNEAQ come from the germline V gene (reference sequence). CDR3 length equals 15 residues. The CDR3 bases are TGTGCCACTATCACGGGACTAGCGGGATCCTACGAGCAGTACTTC. Translation gives CATITGLAGSYEQYF.

The chain carries TRBV6-5 and TRBJ1-3; D gene unclear. From germline, CDR1 is MNHEY and CDR2 SVGAGI. V lost 5 bases, J lost 6 bases, and 11 bases lay in between. This CDR3 has 13 residues. CDR3 nucleotides: TGTGCCAGCAGTCCGGGAGTGTCAAACACCATATATTTT. Its protein is CASSPGVSNTIYF.

The chain is built from TRBV18 and TRBJ2-5, with D maybe TRBD2 (6 bases). Trimming removed 4 bases at V and 3 bases at J, with 12 bases between. This CDR3 is built from 14 residues. Germline assignment: CDR1 KGHSH and CDR2 LQKENI. The CDR3 here is CASSRGTPEETQYF. The CDR3 DNA follows: TGTGCCAGCTCACGCGGGACTCCCGAAGAGACCCAGTACTTC. Drawing the rest from reference TRBV18 and TRBJ2-5, the complete variable domain is NAGVMQNPRHLVRRRGQEARLRCSPMKGHSHVYWYRQLPEEGLKFMVYLQKENIIDESGMPKERFSAEFPKEGPSILRIQQVVRGDSAAYFCASSRGTPEETQYFGPGTRLLVL.

CDR3 residues: CAITATGGLETQYF. The CDR3 DNA follows: TGCGCCATCACGGCCACAGGGGGCTTGGAGACCCAGTACTTC. The chain recombines TRBV10-2 with TRBJ2-5; TRBD1 matches at 9 bases. The germline CDR1 and CDR2 sequences are WSHSY and SAAADI. The CDR3 runs to 14 residues. After removal of 10 bases from V and 5 bases from J, the junction contained 11 bases not matched to a gene.

In this sample, this clone turned up once. V gene TRBV4-1 combines with J gene TRBJ1-4, with D maybe TRBD1 (5 bases). Germline V gives CDR1 MGHRA, CDR2 YSYEKL. The V gene lost 0 bases and the J gene lost 4 bases, with 12 bases spanning the gap. The CDR3 runs to 16 residues. As DNA, the CDR3 is TGCGCCAGCAGCCAAGACTTCGCAGGGATTAATGAAAAACTGTTTTTT. This encodes CASSQDFAGINEKLFF.

The chain has TRBV25-1 and TRBJ2-5, with 7 bases matching TRBD1. Per germline, CDR1 MGHDK and CDR2 SYGVNS. The CDR3 covers 15 residues. V lost 3 bases and J lost 6; bases outside the gene matches: 10. The CDR3 here is CASSEGGTVPKTQYF. Here the CDR3 DNA reads TGTGCCAGCAGTGAGGGTGGGACAGTCCCCAAGACCCAGTACTTC.

The chain combines TRBV6-2 or TRBV6-3 with TRBJ2-1; 10 bases agree with TRBD2. CDR1 MNHEY and CDR2 SVGEGT come from the germline V gene. The CDR3 is made up of 16 amino acids. V shed 0 bases, J shed 7 bases, and the junction held 6 bases outside the gene matches. As DNA, the CDR3 is TGTGCCAGCAGTTACTCGGGCTCTAGCGGGGGAAATGAGCAGTTCTTC. Translated: CASSYSGSSGGNEQFF.

CDR3 DNA: TGTGCCAGCAGCAAAGCGGAGGTAGCAACTAATGAAAAACTGTTTTTT. This sequence encodes CASSKAEVATNEKLFF. V gene TRBV21-1 combines with J gene TRBJ1-4. TRBV21-1 is described as a pseudogene. This CDR3 spans 16 amino acids.

The chain employs TRBV6-2 or TRBV6-3 and TRBJ1-5; 9 nucleotides align to TRBD1. The V segment lost 2 bases and the J segment 3 bases; nucleotides outside the gene matches: 11. This CDR3 has 18 residues. The germline CDR1 and CDR2 sequences are MNHEY and SVGEGT. The DNA for the CDR3 is TGTGCCAGCAGTTACAAAGGCAAGGGACAGGGTTTCAATCAGCCCCAGCATTTT. Translation: CASSYKGKGQGFNQPQHF.

This clone has ten or more counts. The gene calls are TRBV6-5 and TRBJ1-1; the D gene is possibly TRBD1 (6 bases). V was clipped by 7 bases and J by 1 base, with 16 bases between them. The CDR3 length is 15 residues. The germline gives CDR1 MNHEY, CDR2 SVGAGI. CDR3 loop: CASTLVGGENTEAFF. In DNA form, the CDR3 reads TGTGCCAGCACCCTCGTAGGGGGGGAGAACACTGAAGCTTTCTTT.

A single count supports this clone. The chain links TRBV5-1 to TRBJ2-2; D might be TRBD1 (6 bases). V gave up 5 bases and J gave up 4 bases, with 12 bases separating them. This CDR3 spans 14 amino acids. Germline CDR1 is SGHRS and CDR2 is YFSETQ. The CDR3 loop is CASSHKDSTGELFF. The CDR3 DNA is TGCGCCAGCAGTCATAAGGACAGCACCGGGGAGCTGTTTTTT.

Note on this clone: The same CDR3 can be traced to other DNA sequences in this sample. The CDR3 here is CASSQEEGQPQHF. The CDR3 region has the DNA TGTGCCAGCAGCCAAGAAGAGGGTCAGCCCCAGCATTTT. The chain is built from TRBV3-1 (or the pseudogene TRBV3-2) and TRBJ1-5; D unclear. This CDR3 is built from 13 residues. V was cut by 0 bases and J by 6 bases, with 6 bases left in between. Germline loops: CDR1 LGHDT, CDR2 YNNKEL (reference sequence).

The chain joins TRBV5-4 to TRBJ2-7; TRBD1 matches 12 bases. Per the germline V gene, CDR1 is SGHNT and CDR2 is YYREEE (reference sequence). This CDR3 has 16 residues. V shed 0 bases and J 3 bases; nucleotides not matched to a gene: 4. CDR3 loop: CASSLAGQGAVYEQYF. The CDR3 DNA sequence: TGTGCCAGCAGCTTGGCGGGACAGGGGGCGGTCTACGAGCAGTACTTC.

The chain links TRBV15 to TRBJ1-1, with 7 bases that match TRBD1. The CDR3 has 16 amino acids. Germline loops: CDR1 LNHNV, CDR2 YYDKDF (reference sequence). J was trimmed by 12 bases and V by 0 bases; bases with no gene match: 16. CDR3 amino acids: CATSREYEGAASGTFF. The CDR3 DNA follows: TGTGCCACCAGCAGAGAATACGAGGGGGCCGCCTCAGGGACTTTCTTT. The variable domain in full, completed from reference TRBV15 and TRBJ1-1, reads DAMVIQNPRYQVTQFGKPVTLSCSQTLNHNVMYWYQQKSSQAPKLLFHYYDKDFNNEADTPDNFQSRRPNTSFCFLDIRSPGLGDTAMYLCATSREYEGAASGTFFGQGTRLTVV.